The clone carrying this T cell receptor beta chain was counted a few times. Its cognate antigen is unknown. The PCR template was genomic DNA. Amplification of the beta chain CDR3 used 30 forward and 13 reverse multiplex primers. TCRdb reanalysed the multiplex PCR reads using MiXCR and keeps one entry per CDR3 protein. The table lists under 300,000 distinct CDR3 sequences, over 45% of them singletons. This specimen comes from a study of type 1 and type 2 diabetes patients. Study overall: Across the study, under 25 million paired-end reads were produced. Study-wide results and caveats: In CD4+ and CD8+ T cells, type 2 diabetes diversity exceeded type 1.

V was trimmed by 0 bases and J by 6 bases, leaving 11 bases between them. Germline values: CDR1 GTSNPN, CDR2 SVGIG (reference sequence). The CDR3 has 13 residues. No donor had another autoimmune disease or recent infection within four weeks. The TCR comes from a man aged 18 to 29 with type 2 diabetes. The chain employs TRBV30 and TRBJ1-1; D remains unclear. Sequencing was performed on peripheral blood mononuclear cells (PBMCs). CDR3 in DNA: TGTGCCTGGAGTGTACTATCCGGGCCTGAAGCTTTCTTT. Its translation: CAWSVLSGPEAFF.